The rows below give T cell receptor beta chains drawn from one sample of a study of persistence of HIV-infected CD4 T cells. Their antigens are not known. Here immunoSEQ multiplex PCR was the method, and the copy in TCRdb shows in-frame clones only, minus some. Seen here are roughly 28,000 clones, 78% observed once, and the top ten hold 0.75% to 0.85%. The sample consisted of CD4+ T cells sorted from PBMCs after 18-hour stimulation, taken from a patient who received antiretroviral therapy. Every receptor here comes from an adult woman with HIV who was CMV-seropositive. Each CDR3 is given with its conserved first and last residue. Each record gives: J gene, V gene, clone size, D gene, CDR3 protein, CDR3 DNA. The D gene is left open where the match is weak. Size values are once, few and many counts, or a class for expanded clones, and some rows have none.

>TRBJ2-5|TRBV13|once|.
CASSLRPGRGETQYF
TGTGCCAGCAGCCTGAGGCCAGGGCGAGGGGAGACCCAGTACTTC
>TRBJ1-1|TRBV3-1/TRBV3-2|.|.
CASSHPRTPAEAFF
TGTGCCAGCAGCCACCCCCGGACCCCAGCTGAAGCTTTCTTT
>TRBJ2-2|TRBV5-1|once|.
CASSFRLDTGELFF
TGCGCCAGCAGCTTCCGTCTGGACACCGGGGAGCTGTTTTTT
>TRBJ1-5|TRBV6-2/TRBV6-3|.|TRBD1
CASSPGTGGKQPQHF
TGTGCCAGCAGTCCCGGGACAGGGGGCAAACAGCCCCAGCATTTT
>TRBJ2-2|TRBV4-1|few|.
CASSQVSGNTGELFF
TGCGCCAGCAGCCAAGTGAGCGGCAACACCGGGGAGCTGTTTTTT
>TRBJ2-2|TRBV24-1|once|.
CATSGAATNTGELFF
TGTGCCACCAGTGGTGCGGCCACGAACACCGGGGAGCTGTTTTTT
>TRBJ1-1|TRBV6-5|.|TRBD1
CASGGTGAYSAFF
TGTGCCAGCGGGGGGACAGGGGCCTACTCGGCTTTCTTT
>TRBJ1-5|TRBV19|.|.
CASSIRDGSNQPQHF
TGTGCCAGTAGTATAAGGGACGGTAGCAATCAGCCCCAGCATTTT
>TRBJ1-3|TRBV5-1|.|.
CASSLAVAGNTIYF
TGCGCCAGCAGCTTGGCCGTTGCTGGAAACACCATATATTTT
>TRBJ2-2|TRBV19|.|TRBD1
CASSPPTGLNTGELFF
TGTGCCAGTAGTCCCCCGACAGGGCTGAACACCGGGGAGCTGTTTTTT
>TRBJ1-1|TRBV19|.|.
CASRVTGLNTEAFF
TGTGCCAGTAGAGTTACAGGGTTGAACACTGAAGCTTTCTTT
>TRBJ1-5|TRBV15|few|.
CATSREKNSNQPQHF
TGTGCCACCAGCAGAGAGAAGAATAGCAATCAGCCCCAGCATTTT
>TRBJ2-3|TRBV30|few|.
CAWSLARVYTDTQYF
TGTGCCTGGAGTCTAGCCAGGGTTTACACAGATACGCAGTATTTT
>TRBJ1-5|TRBV19|.|TRBD1
CASSYSGTGGAGRHF
TGTGCCAGTAGTTACTCCGGGACAGGGGGCGCGGGGAGGCATTTT